Shown below are 27 T cell receptor beta chains from a single sample sequenced in a study of T-cell memory formation after mild COVID-19. One entry per CDR3 protein, called by TCRdb with MiXCR from the 5' RACE reads. This sample has approximately 490,000 distinct CDR3 sequences, with roughly 21% found just once. What was sequenced was PBMCs or a T cell subset sorted from them (not recorded which). The receptors derive from an adult woman who had mild COVID-19 (a few samples of this study predate the infection). Cell type and time point are not known.

The J gene is TRBJ1-2, the V gene TRBV2; D unclear. CDR1 and CDR2 from the germline V gene are SNHLY and FYNNEI. This CDR3 region has 14 residues. Trimming shortened V by 3 bases and J by 2 bases, and 10 bases separated the two germline ends. This CDR3 reads CASSDRKGNYGYTF. The CDR3 DNA follows: TGTGCCAGCAGTGACCGAAAAGGGAACTATGGCTACACCTTC.

This clonotype occurred a few times. J is TRBJ1-1 and V is TRBV10-3, with a tentative D call TRBD1 (6 bases). The CDR3 runs 12 residues. Trimming stripped 6 bases from V and 8 bases from J, with 13 bases between. CDR1 is ENHRY and CDR2 is SYGVKD in the germline V gene. For the CDR3, the DNA is TGTGCCATCAGCCCGACAGGAGCCGAAGCTTTCTTT. Translated, it gives CAISPTGAEAFF.

This clonotype was seen at least ten times. V gene TRBV7-2 combines with J gene TRBJ2-7, with 13 bases identical to TRBD2. The germline V gene has CDR1 SGHTA and CDR2 FQGNSA. J lost 5 bases, V lost 4 bases, and 5 bases had no gene match. CDR3 length equals 15 residues. CDR3 sequence reads: CASSSGLAGFNEQYF. The CDR3 bases are TGTGCCAGCAGCTCGGGACTAGCGGGATTCAACGAGCAGTACTTC.

The chain joins TRBV30 to TRBJ2-7; the D gene is possibly TRBD1 (7 bases). V was cut by 0 bases and J by 3 bases, with 12 bases left in between. This CDR3 has 14 residues. Germline V gene sequence: CDR1 GTSNPN, CDR2 SVGIG (reference sequence). CDR3 protein: CAWSVGGGGYEQYF. The CDR3 DNA follows: TGTGCCTGGAGTGTTGGAGGGGGCGGCTACGAGCAGTACTTC.

This rearrangement joins TRBV7-9 to TRBJ2-7; TRBD1 might be the D (7 bases). The CDR3 contains 11 residues. Trimming removed 4 bases at V and 12 bases at J, with 13 bases between. The germline V gene encodes CDR1 SEHNR and CDR2 FQNEAQ (reference sequence). The CDR3 reads CASSSGGGLYF. The CDR3 coding sequence is TGTGCCAGCAGCTCCGGAGGGGGCCTGTACTTC.

This clonotype was recorded a few times. This chain uses TRBV24-1 with TRBJ2-3, with D perhaps TRBD2 (5 bases). V was trimmed by 5 bases and J by 6 bases, leaving 17 bases between them. This CDR3 is 15 amino acids long. Germline values: CDR1 KGHDR, CDR2 SFDVKD. CDR3 nucleotides: TGTGCCACCAGTGGCTCCCGGGAAGTCATCGATACGCAGTATTTT. This sequence encodes CATSGSREVIDTQYF.

This clonotype was seen a few times. V is TRBV20-1 and J is TRBJ2-7; D is unresolved. V lost 1 base and J lost 0, with 10 bases in between. The CDR3 runs 14 residues. Per germline, CDR1 DFQATT and CDR2 SNEGSKA (reference sequence). Written as DNA, the CDR3 is TGCAGTGCTAGAGGAATGGATAGCTCCTACGAGCAGTACTTC. Translated: CSARGMDSSYEQYF.

The chain uses TRBV6-1 and TRBJ2-4; 7 bases match TRBD2. This CDR3 has 15 amino acids. Germline values: CDR1 MNHNS, CDR2 SASEGT. With 7 bases clipped from V and 5 bases from J, the junction kept 11 bases outside the gene matches. The CDR3 region has the DNA TGTGCCAGCACCGAGGCGGGAGCCTGGCAAAACATTCAGTACTTC. As protein: CASTEAGAWQNIQYF.

The chain links TRBV18 to TRBJ1-4; D is ambiguous. Between the trimmed V and J ends, which lost 1 base and 4 bases, there was a span of 7 bases. Germline V lookup: CDR1 KGHSH, CDR2 LQKENI. The CDR3 covers 14 residues. CDR3 amino acids: CASSPQGHNEKLFF. The CDR3 DNA is TGTGCCAGCTCACCACAGGGTCATAATGAAAAACTGTTTTTT.

The V and J genes are TRBV20-1 and TRBJ1-2; 7 bases are a match to TRBD1. This CDR3 region has 15 residues. V trimming: 6 bases; J trimming: 3 bases; junction bases outside the gene matches: 13. Germline CDR1 and CDR2: DFQATT and SNEGSKA (reference sequence). As DNA, the CDR3 is TGCAGTGCCAAATCAACCGGGACAGAAGACTATGGCTACACCTTC. It yields the protein CSAKSTGTEDYGYTF.

This chain joins TRBV6-5 and TRBJ1-2, with 8 bases aligning to TRBD1. Germline assignment: CDR1 MNHEY and CDR2 SVGAGI. After removal of 7 bases from V and 8 bases from J, the junction contained 15 bases not matched to a gene. The CDR3 has 15 amino acids. The CDR3 DNA reads TGTGCCAGCACCCCGACAGGGGTGGGGCGATTGGGCTACACCTTC. Amino acids: CASTPTGVGRLGYTF.

At least ten counts were recorded for this clonotype. The DNA of the CDR3 is TGTGCCAGCAGTACCGGGACAGGAGGAGAGACCCAGTACTTC. It codes for CASSTGTGGETQYF. The rearrangement joins TRBV27 to TRBJ2-5; 8 bases line up with TRBD1. Trimming cost V 5 bases and J 4 bases; bases outside gene matches: 6. CDR1 is MNHEY, CDR2 SMNVEV, per germline (reference sequence). The CDR3 runs to 14 residues.

In nucleotides, the CDR3 is TGCAGCGCCCGACTCTTCGCGAACACCGGGGAGCTGTTTTTT. As protein: CSARLFANTGELFF. The chain is built from TRBV29-1 and TRBJ2-2; D not resolved. The CDR3 has 14 residues. V lost 7 bases and J 0 bases, leaving 12 bases between the germline ends. The germline CDR1 and CDR2 sequences are SQVTM and ANQGSEA.

The chain joins TRBV20-1 to TRBJ2-7, with TRBD1 matching 7 bases. In germline, CDR1 is DFQATT, CDR2 SNEGSKA (reference sequence). The V gene end was trimmed by 0 bases and the J gene end by 2 bases; junction bases not matched to a gene: 7. This CDR3 comprises 15 residues. The CDR3 loop is CSARDTGDEAYEQYF. The CDR3 DNA is TGCAGTGCTAGAGATACAGGGGATGAGGCCTACGAGCAGTACTTC.

With regard to this clonotype: Relative to the germline gene, one junction end is altered; a read error may explain this. The rearrangement joins TRBV7-7 to TRBJ2-3; a weak D match, TRBD1 (5 bases). Looked up from germline, CDR1 is SSHAT and CDR2 is FNYEAQ (reference sequence). There are 15 residues in the CDR3. This CDR3 reads CASSLGVLGTDTQYF. The CDR3 DNA reads TGTGCTAGCAGTTTAGGGGTCCTCGGCACAGATACGCAGTATTTT.

This clonotype was picked up a small number of times. The chain couples TRBV4-1 to TRBJ2-7; 7 nucleotides align to TRBD2. Germline lookup yields CDR1 MGHRA and CDR2 YSYEKL. V was clipped by 0 bases and J by 4 bases; unmatched bases: 6. CDR3 size: 15 residues. The CDR3 DNA reads as TGCGCCAGCAGCCAAGAATGGGGGGGAGGGTACGAGCAGTACTTC. Protein: CASSQEWGGGYEQYF.

This chain links TRBV9 with TRBJ2-7; no firm D call. The CDR3 consists of 13 residues. V was cut by 4 bases and J by 3 bases, with 11 bases left in between. Germline CDR1 reads SGDLS; CDR2 reads YYNGEE. CDR3: CASSSNADYEQYF. The CDR3 nucleotides read TGTGCCAGCAGCTCTAACGCGGACTACGAGCAGTACTTC.

This chain joins TRBV24-1 and TRBJ2-1; the match to TRBD2 covers 10 bases. This CDR3 spans 16 amino acids. V was pared by 4 bases and J by 7 bases, with 9 bases of the junction left unmatched. Germline assignment: CDR1 KGHDR and CDR2 SFDVKD. For the CDR3, the DNA is TGTGCCACCAGTGAAACTCTAGCGGGAGAAACAAATGAGCAGTTCTTC. Translating it yields CATSETLAGETNEQFF.

This sequence joins TRBV7-8 and TRBJ1-5; 8 nucleotides line up with TRBD1. Germline CDR1 and CDR2: SGHVS and FQNEAQ. CDR3 length equals 16 residues. The junction had 14 bases not matched to a gene; V was cut back by 4 bases and J by 9 bases. The CDR3 region is CASSSADRGAPRPQHF. Here the CDR3 DNA reads TGTGCCAGCAGCTCAGCCGACAGGGGCGCACCTCGGCCCCAGCATTTT. Full variable domain (outside the CDR3, taken from reference TRBV7-8 and TRBJ1-5): GAGVSQSPRYKVAKRGQDVALRCDPISGHVSLFWYQQALGQGPEFLTYFQNEAQLDKSGLPSDRFFAERPEGSVSTLKIQRTQQEDSAVYLCASSSADRGAPRPQHFGDGTRLSIL.

The chain has TRBV7-2 and TRBJ2-1, with TRBD2 matching 7 bases. The CDR3 spans 16 residues. The V segment lost 5 bases and the J segment 4 bases; nucleotides outside the gene matches: 11. Germline V gene lookup returns CDR1 SGHTA and CDR2 FQGNSA. Here the CDR3 DNA reads TGTGCCAGCAGCCGAGGGAGTCGGGGGGTTTACAATGAGCAGTTCTTC. It codes for CASSRGSRGVYNEQFF.

The CDR3 reads CSVEPSGGNEQFF. The CDR3 DNA sequence: TGCAGCGTTGAGCCTAGCGGGGGCAATGAGCAGTTCTTC. J is TRBJ2-1 and V is TRBV29-1; 10 nucleotides match TRBD2. The V gene's germline CDR1 is SQVTM and CDR2 ANQGSEA. This CDR3 region has 13 residues. V lost 3 bases, J lost 6 bases, and 2 bases stayed unmatched.

The rearrangement links TRBV6-2 or TRBV6-3 to TRBJ1-2; perhaps TRBD1 as D (5 bases). Trimming removed 6 bases from V and 0 bases from J, with 8 bases in between. Germline V CDR1 and CDR2: MNHEY, SVGEGT. The CDR3 contains 13 residues. The CDR3 reads CASRRQSNYGYTF. CDR3 nucleotides: TGTGCCAGCAGACGACAGTCTAACTATGGCTACACCTTC.

This clonotype was counted a few times. The chain links TRBV7-2 to TRBJ1-1; 9 nucleotides match TRBD1. From germline, CDR1 is SGHTA and CDR2 FQGNSA. The CDR3 runs 15 residues. Trimming cost V 5 bases and J 5 bases; bases outside gene matches: 9. The DNA of the CDR3 is TGTGCCAGCAGCCCTCGACAGGGGGTAGGGACTGAAGCTTTCTTT. Its translation is CASSPRQGVGTEAFF.

A few counts support this clonotype. V is TRBV20-1 and J is TRBJ1-2, with D maybe TRBD1 (6 bases). This CDR3 region has 13 residues. Germline V lookup: CDR1 DFQATT, CDR2 SNEGSKA (reference sequence). V was trimmed by 4 bases and J by 3 bases, leaving 12 bases between them. CDR3 region: CSATDRRDYGYTF. As DNA, the CDR3 is TGCAGTGCTACAGACAGGCGCGACTATGGCTACACCTTC.

The V and J genes are TRBV7-3 and TRBJ2-2, with 7 nucleotides matching TRBD1. Trimming removed 5 bases from V and 7 bases from J; junction bases left unmatched: 10. Germline CDR1 is SGHTA and CDR2 is FQGTGA. The CDR3 has 15 amino acids. The CDR3 region is CASSLLTGAGGELFF. The CDR3 nucleotides are TGTGCCAGCAGCCTGCTAACAGGGGCCGGCGGGGAGCTGTTTTTT.

This clonotype has a handful of counts. The gene calls are TRBV7-9 and TRBJ2-3, with D perhaps assigned TRBD1 or TRBD2 (5 bases each). In germline, CDR1 is SEHNR, CDR2 FQNEAQ (reference sequence). Trimming shortened V by 5 bases and J by 1 base, and 10 bases separated the two germline ends. The CDR3 totals 14 residues. Written as DNA, the CDR3 is TGTGCCAGCAGCCGGGACCAGGGCACAGATACGCAGTATTTT. Its protein is CASSRDQGTDTQYF.

J is TRBJ2-6 and V is TRBV4-1; 7 positions match TRBD1. Germline V gives CDR1 MGHRA, CDR2 YSYEKL. This CDR3 region has 17 residues. V trimming: 6 bases; J trimming: 0 bases; junction bases outside the gene matches: 8. CDR3 loop: CASSLRTGDSGANVLTF. CDR3 nucleotides: TGCGCCAGCAGTCTCAGGACAGGAGACTCTGGGGCCAACGTCCTGACTTTC.